The T cell receptor beta chain described here comes from a study of OX40 agonist ivuxolimab in advanced cancers. Study-wide background: Partial responses occurred in three patients (one hepatocellular carcinoma, two cutaneous melanoma). Study-wide findings and caveats: On average, CD8+ T cells showed a greater number of expanded clones than CD4+. Relatively little clonal expansion, among the lowest observed, appeared in partial responders at 0.1-3.0 mg/kg.

Using immunoSEQ multiplex PCR, the repertoire was profiled, and TCRdb retains in-frame clones only, with some absent. Here the sample spans over 45,000 clones, around 84% being singletons. Blood specimens came from baseline, cycle 4 day 1, and cycle 7 day 1. Points on this clone: Its antigen is as yet unknown.

This CDR3 contains 13 residues. Germline values: CDR1 SGHTA, CDR2 FQGNSA. The germline V and J ends were trimmed by 4 bases and 5 bases, with 6 bases remaining between them. The sample in question was CD4+ or CD8+ T cells sorted from blood, obtained in a trial of the OX40 agonist ivuxolimab. This sequence was found in an adult with an advanced solid tumor such as melanoma, head and neck, liver or kidney cancer. The gene calls are TRBV7-2 and TRBJ1-6; no reliable D call. The CDR3 DNA reads TGTGCCAGCAGCTCTTCAGATAATTCACCCCTCCACTTT. Amino acid sequence: CASSSSDNSPLHF.